This T cell receptor beta chain was profiled in a study of regulatory T cells in long-lasting Graves disease. Findings of the study overall: Thyroid tissue was not studied; only peripheral blood was.

This clonotype was picked up many times. The antigen is unknown. Both iRepertoire HTBI primers and Arm-PCR of CDR3 regions were used to build the TCR beta libraries. TCRdb called the multiplex PCR reads again in MiXCR, with one record for every CDR3 protein. Of 400,000 to 500,000 distinct CDR3 sequences detected, 14% appear once; the ten largest clones hold approximately 19%. Stated time point: newly diagnosed GD, antithyroid drugs for less than 3 months. With RNA extracted from PBMCs as input, the TCR library was made. Separately, the same data were catalogued under a study of T cells in Graves' hyperthyroidism and ophthalmopathy.

This clonotype was sampled from a woman aged 45 to 65 with Graves disease. This specimen was peripheral blood mononuclear cells (PBMCs), taken at new diagnosis, from a patient treated with antithyroid drugs.

The CDR3 DNA is TGCAGCGTTGCGGGTGGAAATGAAAAACTGTTTTTT. Translated: CSVAGGNEKLFF. The V gene is TRBV29-1, the J gene TRBJ1-4; D remains unclear. Trimming took off 4 bases at V and 5 bases at J, with 8 bases between the two ends. This CDR3 spans 12 amino acids. Germline CDR1 reads SQVTM; CDR2 reads ANQGSEA.